What follows are 20 T cell receptor beta chains derived from one specimen sequenced in a study of Tregs in tolerant kidney transplant recipients. Libraries were prepared by immunoSEQ multiplex PCR; TCRdb keeps only in-frame clonotypes and omits some of them. The sample holds around 75,000 clones, roughly nine tenths seen once. Sequenced material: CD4+ T cells from blood, taken before the transplant. These receptors all come from a human donor who received a combined kidney and bone marrow transplant.

The J gene is TRBJ1-2, the V gene TRBV4-1, with TRBD1 matching 7 bases. This CDR3 spans 14 amino acids. Trimming cost V 5 bases and J 4 bases; bases outside gene matches: 7. Germline values: CDR1 MGHRA, CDR2 YSYEKL. This CDR3 reads CASSASGGGYGYTF. The CDR3 DNA reads TGCGCCAGCAGCGCGTCAGGGGGAGGCTATGGCTACACCTTC.

The chain employs TRBV5-1 and TRBJ1-3; 7 bases line up with TRBD1. Germline CDR1 SGHRS, CDR2 YFSETQ. J lost 0 bases, V lost 3 bases, and 6 bases had no gene match. This CDR3 comprises 16 residues. CDR3 DNA sequence: TGCGCCAGCAGCTCGGGACAGCTGAGCTCTGGAAACACCATATATTTT. Translated: CASSSGQLSSGNTIYF.

V is TRBV7-3 and J is TRBJ2-7; TRBD2 agrees at 7 bases. The V gene's germline CDR1 is SGHTA and CDR2 FQGTGA. J gave up 5 bases and V 0 bases, and 4 bases lay outside the gene matches. This CDR3 comprises 14 residues. Here the CDR3 reads CASSLTAGRDEQYF. The CDR3 DNA sequence: TGTGCCAGCAGCTTAACCGCAGGGAGGGACGAGCAGTACTTC.

This chain joins TRBV5-1 and TRBJ2-7; possible D gene TRBD2, 6 bases. This CDR3 region has 13 residues. The germline V and J ends were trimmed by 0 bases and 4 bases, with 8 bases remaining between them. Germline V lookup: CDR1 SGHRS, CDR2 YFSETQ. The CDR3 loop reads CASSLDGLYEQYF. The CDR3 nucleotides read TGCGCCAGCAGCTTGGACGGACTATACGAGCAGTACTTC.

This clone was found once. The chain recombines TRBV5-1 with TRBJ2-2, with 8 positions matching TRBD2. Trimming at V came to 0 bases and at J to 4 bases, leaving 8 bases not matched to a gene. This CDR3 has 17 amino acids. Per germline, CDR1 SGHRS and CDR2 YFSETQ. CDR3 nucleotides: TGCGCCAGCAGCTTGGGTTCCCTAGCGGGTGCCACCGGGGAGCTGTTTTTT. It yields the protein CASSLGSLAGATGELFF.

This sequence joins TRBV5-1 and TRBJ2-5, with TRBD1 identical over 9 bases. J lost 3 bases, V lost 4 bases, and 7 bases had no gene match. The CDR3 is made up of 15 amino acids. Germline lookup yields CDR1 SGHRS and CDR2 YFSETQ. CDR3 nucleotide sequence: TGCGCCAGCAGCGGAGGACAGGGGCCGAAAGAGACCCAGTACTTC. This translates into CASSGGQGPKETQYF.

V gene TRBV5-1 combines with J gene TRBJ2-7, with D maybe TRBD2 (5 bases). V gave up 0 bases and J gave up 0 bases, with 7 bases separating them. Germline loops: CDR1 SGHRS, CDR2 YFSETQ. The CDR3 runs 14 residues. For the CDR3, the DNA is TGCGCCAGCAGCTTGGATGGGAGCTCCTACGAGCAGTACTTC. This gives the protein CASSLDGSSYEQYF.

The chain links TRBV30 to TRBJ2-7, with 8 bases lining up with TRBD1. Germline CDR1 GTSNPN, CDR2 SVGIG (reference sequence). The CDR3 is 14 amino acids. Trimming removed 2 bases from V and 7 bases from J; junction bases left unmatched: 10. CDR3 in DNA: TGTGCCTGGAGTCGGGGCCAGGGGGCGGAAGAGCAGTACTTC. Its translation: CAWSRGQGAEEQYF.

This clone was recorded only once. The J gene is TRBJ1-1, the V gene TRBV28, with a weak D call TRBD1 (5 bases). V dropped 7 bases and J dropped 11 bases, with 17 bases sitting between them. The germline V gene encodes CDR1 MDHEN and CDR2 SYDVKM. The length of the CDR3 is 12 residues. The CDR3 nucleotides read TGTGCCAGCACCTTGGGGGGGTCCGGGGCTTTCTTT. It yields the protein CASTLGGSGAFF.

This chain connects TRBV11-2 to TRBJ2-4; D not resolved. Trimming took 1 base from V and 3 from J, leaving 7 bases between them. Looked up from germline, CDR1 is SGHAT and CDR2 is FQNNGV. The CDR3 sequence is 14 residues long. The CDR3 loop reads CASSLAGLKNIQYF. CDR3 nucleotide sequence: TGTGCCAGCAGCTTAGCGGGTCTCAAAAACATTCAGTACTTC.

V is TRBV18 and J is TRBJ2-1; 9 nucleotides line up with TRBD2. Germline loops: CDR1 KGHSH, CDR2 LQKENI. This CDR3 has 20 residues. Trimming removed 0 bases from V and 0 bases from J; junction bases left unmatched: 12. CDR3 bases: TGTGCCAGCTCACCACCCGGGTTAGCGGGAGCATCGGGCTCCTACAATGAGCAGTTCTTC. Translation: CASSPPGLAGASGSYNEQFF.

The chain joins TRBV19 to TRBJ2-3; 7 nucleotides match TRBD1. Looked up from germline, CDR1 is LNHDA and CDR2 is SQIVND (reference sequence). After removal of 0 bases from V and 4 bases from J, the junction contained 7 bases not matched to a gene. The CDR3 totals 16 residues. CDR3 region: CASSIDLATGADTQYF. The CDR3 DNA is TGTGCCAGTAGTATAGATCTCGCCACAGGGGCAGATACGCAGTATTTT.

The rearrangement links TRBV10-2 to TRBJ2-1, with D possibly being TRBD2 (7 bases). Germline-derived CDR1 and CDR2 are WSHSY and SAAADI. The CDR3 covers 15 residues. V was shortened by 6 bases and J by 5 bases, with 17 bases between the two germline ends. The CDR3, as DNA: TGCGCCAGCAGGAAGGGGGAGGGAGGCCACAATGAGCAGTTCTTC. It yields the protein CASRKGEGGHNEQFF.

The rearrangement joins TRBV2 to TRBJ2-1, with TRBD2 matching 11 bases. J lost 10 bases, V lost 0 bases, and 8 bases had no gene match. This CDR3 spans 16 amino acids. Germline V gene lookup returns CDR1 SNHLY and CDR2 FYNNEI. CDR3 sequence: CASSEALLAGVVEQFF. The CDR3 DNA is TGTGCCAGCAGTGAAGCGCTACTAGCGGGAGTTGTGGAGCAGTTCTTC.

The rearrangement joins TRBV28 to TRBJ2-1; possible D gene TRBD1, 6 bases. From germline, CDR1 is MDHEN and CDR2 SYDVKM. V lost 3 bases, J lost 3 bases, and 9 bases lay in between. CDR3 size: 14 residues. The CDR3 reads CASSLGASYNEQFF. The CDR3 DNA reads as TGTGCCAGCAGTTTGGGGGCTAGCTACAATGAGCAGTTCTTC.

This rearrangement joins TRBV28 to TRBJ2-7; 8 nucleotides align to TRBD2. Germline trimming cut 2 bases from V and 7 bases from J; bases unmatched to any gene: 13. The germline gives CDR1 MDHEN, CDR2 SYDVKM. The CDR3 loop spans 16 amino acids. The CDR3 DNA follows: TGTGCCAGCAGTTTAAATGGACTAGCCCCTCGGTGGGAGCAGTACTTC. This translates into CASSLNGLAPRWEQYF.

The chain combines TRBV28 with TRBJ2-5; D unclear. Germline loops: CDR1 MDHEN, CDR2 SYDVKM. V dropped 3 bases and J dropped 7 bases, with 9 bases sitting between them. The CDR3 totals 12 residues. CDR3 bases: TGTGCCAGCAGTTTCCCCGGAGTGACCCAGTACTTC. The encoded protein is CASSFPGVTQYF.

V and J are TRBV7-2 and TRBJ2-3; 7 nucleotides match TRBD1. The CDR3 has 14 amino acids. Germline V gives CDR1 SGHTA, CDR2 FQGNSA. V lost 3 bases and J lost 4; bases outside the gene matches: 4. This chain's CDR3 is CASSFDRASDTQYF. The CDR3 nucleotides are TGTGCCAGCAGCTTCGACAGGGCCTCAGATACGCAGTATTTT.

This rearrangement joins TRBV19 to TRBJ2-7; TRBD2 matches 12 bases. Losses at the gene ends were 6 bases for V and 0 bases for J; bases not matched to a gene: 3. Germline CDR1 reads LNHDA; CDR2 reads SQIVND (reference sequence). The CDR3 totals 15 residues. CDR3 in amino acids: CASSRLAGDSYEQYF. The CDR3 DNA follows: TGTGCCAGTAGCCGACTAGCGGGGGACTCCTACGAGCAGTACTTC.

The genes are TRBV30 and TRBJ1-5, with TRBD1 matching over 7 bases. The germline V gene has CDR1 GTSNPN and CDR2 SVGIG (reference sequence). Trimming removed 0 bases from V and 1 base from J; junction bases left unmatched: 9. The length of the CDR3 is 17 residues. CDR3 region: CAWSVGDSAISNQPQHF. CDR3 DNA: TGTGCCTGGAGTGTAGGGGACAGCGCTATAAGCAATCAGCCCCAGCATTTT.